This T cell receptor (beta chain) was sequenced in a study of Ad26.COV2.S vaccination and SARS-CoV-2 variants. Across the study: Ad26.COV2.S was injected intramuscularly once or twice, 56 days apart. Study-level points and caveats: Researchers cautioned that TCR breadth and depth analyses may have underestimated total T cell responses.

For this clone: Its antigen is unidentified.

The V gene's germline CDR1 is SGHRS and CDR2 YFSETQ. With V trimmed by 0 bases and J by 6 bases, 2 bases remained unmatched. The CDR3 is 14 residues long. Noted treatment: roughly 20 received Ad26.COV2.S at low or high dose, single or two shots; about five received placebo; per-sample allocation not given. Sampling was done on day 63 after the first vaccine or placebo injection. This adult donor, from Boston, was 18-55 years old. Sequencing was performed with immunoSEQ multiplex PCR; in TCRdb, only in-frame clones are kept and a portion is missing. The sample holds about half a million clones, about nine tenths seen once.

V and J are TRBV5-1 and TRBJ2-1, with 8 bases lining up with TRBD1. This TCR was recovered from a person between 18 and 65 years old who received the Ad26.COV2.S COVID-19 vaccine or a placebo. Sequencing was performed on peripheral blood, taken in a trial of Ad26.COV2.S vaccine versus placebo. Here the CDR3 reads CASSLGQGSNEQFF. The DNA of the CDR3 is TGCGCCAGCAGCTTGGGACAGGGGAGCAATGAGCAGTTCTTC.